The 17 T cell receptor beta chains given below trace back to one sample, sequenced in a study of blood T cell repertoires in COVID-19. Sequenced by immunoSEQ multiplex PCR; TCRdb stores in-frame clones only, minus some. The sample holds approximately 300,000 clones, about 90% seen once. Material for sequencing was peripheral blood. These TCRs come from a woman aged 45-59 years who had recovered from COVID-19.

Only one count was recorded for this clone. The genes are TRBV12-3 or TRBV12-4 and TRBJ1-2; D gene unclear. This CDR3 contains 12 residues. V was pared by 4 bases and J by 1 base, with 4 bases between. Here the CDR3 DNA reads TGTGCCAGCAGTTCGTTTAACTATGGCTACACCTTC. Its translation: CASSSFNYGYTF.

CDR3 sequence reads: CASSQYRDEQYF. In DNA, the CDR3 is TGTGCCAGCAGCCAATACAGGGACGAGCAGTACTTC. The gene calls are TRBV28 and TRBJ2-7, with D maybe TRBD1 (6 bases). The germline CDR1 and CDR2 sequences are MDHEN and SYDVKM. This CDR3 has 12 residues. V lost 6 bases and J lost 5, with 11 bases in between.

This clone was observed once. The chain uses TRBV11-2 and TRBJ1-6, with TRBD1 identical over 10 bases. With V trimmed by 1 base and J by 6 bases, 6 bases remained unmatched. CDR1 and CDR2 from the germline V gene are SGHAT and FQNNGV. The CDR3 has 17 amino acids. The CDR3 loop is CASSLAPDRGANSPLHF. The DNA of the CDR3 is TGTGCCAGCAGCTTAGCCCCGGACAGGGGGGCTAATTCACCCCTCCACTTT. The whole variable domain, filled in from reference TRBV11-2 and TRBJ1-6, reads EAGVAQSPRYKIIEKRQSVAFWCNPISGHATLYWYQQILGQGPKLLIQFQNNGVVDDSQLPKDRFSAERLKGVDSTLKIQPAKLEDSAVYLCASSLAPDRGANSPLHFGNGTRLTVT.

CDR3 region: CASSYWATETQYF. The CDR3 DNA follows: TGTGCCAGCAGTTACTGGGCAACAGAGACCCAGTACTTC. The rearrangement links TRBV6-2 or TRBV6-3 to TRBJ2-5; D is uncertain. Germline V CDR1 and CDR2: MNHEY, SVGEGT. V was clipped by 1 base and J by 4 bases, with 7 bases between them. The length of the CDR3 is 13 residues.

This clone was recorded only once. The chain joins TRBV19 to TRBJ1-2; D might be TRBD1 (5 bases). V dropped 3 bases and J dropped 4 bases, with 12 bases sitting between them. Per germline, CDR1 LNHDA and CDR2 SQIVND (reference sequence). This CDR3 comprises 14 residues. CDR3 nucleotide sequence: TGTGCCAGTAGTATTATGGGGGAGGTCTATGGCTACACCTTC. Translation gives CASSIMGEVYGYTF. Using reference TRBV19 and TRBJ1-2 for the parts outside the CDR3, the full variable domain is DGGITQSPKYLFRKEGQNVTLSCEQNLNHDAMYWYRQDPGQGLRLIYYSQIVNDFQKGDIAEGYSVSREKKESFPLTVTSAQKNPTAFYLCASSIMGEVYGYTFGSGTRLTVV.

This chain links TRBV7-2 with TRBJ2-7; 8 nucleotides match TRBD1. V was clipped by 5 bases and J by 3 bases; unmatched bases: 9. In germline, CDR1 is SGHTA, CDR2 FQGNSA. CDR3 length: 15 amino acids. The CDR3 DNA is TGTGCCAGCAGCCCAGGGGGCAGGTCCGTCTACGAGCAGTACTTC. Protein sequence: CASSPGGRSVYEQYF. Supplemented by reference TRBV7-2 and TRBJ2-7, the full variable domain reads GAGVSQSPSNKVTEKGKDVELRCDPISGHTALYWYRQSLGQGLEFLIYFQGNSAPDKSGLPSDRFSAERTGGSVSTLTIQRTQQEDSAVYLCASSPGGRSVYEQYFGPGTRLTVT.

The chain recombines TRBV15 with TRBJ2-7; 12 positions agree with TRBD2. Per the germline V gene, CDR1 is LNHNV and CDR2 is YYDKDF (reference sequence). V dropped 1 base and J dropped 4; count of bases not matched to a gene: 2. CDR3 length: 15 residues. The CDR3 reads CATSRATSGSYEQYF. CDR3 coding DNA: TGTGCCACCAGCAGAGCGACTAGCGGGAGTTACGAGCAGTACTTC.

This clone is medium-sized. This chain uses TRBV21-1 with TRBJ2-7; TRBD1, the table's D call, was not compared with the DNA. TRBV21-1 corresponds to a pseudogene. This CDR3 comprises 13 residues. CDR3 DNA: TGTGCCAGCACACGACAGGGTACCTACGAGCAGTACTTC. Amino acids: CASTRQGTYEQYF.

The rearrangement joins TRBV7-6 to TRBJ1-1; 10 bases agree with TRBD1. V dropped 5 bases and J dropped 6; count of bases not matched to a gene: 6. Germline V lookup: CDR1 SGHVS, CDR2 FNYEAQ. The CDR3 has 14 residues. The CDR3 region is CASSPGTGVSEAFF. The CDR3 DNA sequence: TGTGCCAGCAGCCCCGGGACAGGGGTCTCTGAAGCTTTCTTT.

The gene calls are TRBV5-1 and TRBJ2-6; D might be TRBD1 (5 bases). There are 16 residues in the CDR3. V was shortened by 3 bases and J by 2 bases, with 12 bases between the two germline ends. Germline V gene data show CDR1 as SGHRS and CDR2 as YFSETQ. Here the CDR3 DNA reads TGCGCCAGCAGCTCGAACTTAGGGGCTGGGGCCAACGTCCTGACTTTC. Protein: CASSSNLGAGANVLTF.

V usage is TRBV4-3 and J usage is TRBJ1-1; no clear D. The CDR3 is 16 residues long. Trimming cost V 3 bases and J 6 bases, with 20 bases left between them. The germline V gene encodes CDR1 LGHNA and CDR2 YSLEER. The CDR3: CASSQYGRWRLAEAFF. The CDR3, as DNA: TGCGCCAGCAGCCAGTATGGGCGTTGGAGGCTCGCTGAAGCTTTCTTT.

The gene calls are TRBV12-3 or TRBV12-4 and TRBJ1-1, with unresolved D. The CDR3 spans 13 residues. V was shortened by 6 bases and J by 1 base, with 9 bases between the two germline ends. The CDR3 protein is CASSLLRNTEAFF. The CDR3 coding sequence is TGTGCCAGCAGCCTCCTACGGAACACTGAAGCTTTCTTT.

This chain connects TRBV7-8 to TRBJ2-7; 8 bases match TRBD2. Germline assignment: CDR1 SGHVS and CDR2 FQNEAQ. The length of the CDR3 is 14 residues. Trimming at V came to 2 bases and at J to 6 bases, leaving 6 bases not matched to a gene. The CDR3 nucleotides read TGTGCCAGCAGCTTAAAGTCGGCGGGAGGCGAGCAGTACTTC. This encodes CASSLKSAGGEQYF.

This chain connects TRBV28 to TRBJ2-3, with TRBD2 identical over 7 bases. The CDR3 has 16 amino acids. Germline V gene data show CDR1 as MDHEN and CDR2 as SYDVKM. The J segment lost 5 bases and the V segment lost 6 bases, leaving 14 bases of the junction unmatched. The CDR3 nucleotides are TGTGCCAGCAGCCCGGCTGGCGGGAGTACTGTAGATACGCAGTATTTT. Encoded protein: CASSPAGGSTVDTQYF.

The CDR3: CASSTGEGNTIYF. The CDR3 DNA is TGTGCCAGCAGTACAGGGGAAGGAAACACCATATATTTT. The rearrangement uses TRBV12-3 or TRBV12-4 and TRBJ1-3, with 7 bases matching TRBD1. V dropped 5 bases and J dropped 4; count of bases not matched to a gene: 2. This CDR3 has 13 residues.

Written as DNA, the CDR3 is TGTGCCAGCTCACCGTCGACTAGCGGGAGCCGGAGAGTCCTTCTCCACGAGCAGTACTTC. Translated: CASSPSTSGSRRVLLHEQYF. The chain is built from TRBV18 and TRBJ2-7; 12 nucleotides line up with TRBD2. CDR1 and CDR2 from the germline V gene are KGHSH and LQKENI. With V trimmed by 3 bases and J by 5 bases, 20 bases remained unmatched. The CDR3 runs to 20 residues.

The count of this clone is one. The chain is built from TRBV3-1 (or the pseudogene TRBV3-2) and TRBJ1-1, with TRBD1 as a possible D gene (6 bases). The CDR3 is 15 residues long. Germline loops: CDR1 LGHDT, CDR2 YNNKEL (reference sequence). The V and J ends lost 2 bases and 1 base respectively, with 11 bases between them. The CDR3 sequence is CASSQIKQGNTEAFF. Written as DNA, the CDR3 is TGTGCCAGCAGCCAAATCAAACAGGGGAACACTGAAGCTTTCTTT.